Below are 24 T cell receptor beta chains sequenced from a single sample in a study. In TCRdb, the 5' RACE reads were re-called with MiXCR into one record per CDR3 protein. The table lists 40,000 to 55,000 distinct CDR3 sequences, roughly a fifth of them singletons. The sorted Tregs were CD4+CD25+CD127-/low cells. The sequenced sample consisted of Tregs sorted from a lymph node. These receptors all come from a female donor with breast cancer.

The chain links TRBV2 to TRBJ2-1, with a weak D call TRBD1 (5 bases). In germline, CDR1 is SNHLY, CDR2 FYNNEI. This CDR3 region has 13 residues. V was clipped by 3 bases and J by 10 bases, with 13 bases between them. The CDR3 loop reads CASSERFPGEQFF. CDR3 bases: TGTGCCAGCAGTGAGCGGTTTCCAGGGGAGCAGTTCTTC.

There are many counts of this clonotype. This chain connects TRBV7-2 to TRBJ2-3, with D perhaps TRBD2 (5 bases). This CDR3 region has 14 residues. Trimming pared 3 bases from V and 2 bases from J, leaving 9 bases between. Germline CDR1 and CDR2: SGHTA and FQGNSA. CDR3 coding DNA: TGTGCCAGCAGCTTTTGGGGAGTCACAGATACGCAGTATTTT. Protein: CASSFWGVTDTQYF. Full variable domain (remainder filled in from reference TRBV7-2 and TRBJ2-3): GAGVSQSPSNKVTEKGKDVELRCDPISGHTALYWYRQSLGQGLEFLIYFQGNSAPDKSGLPSDRFSAERTGGSVSTLTIQRTQQEDSAVYLCASSFWGVTDTQYFGPGTRLTVL.

Ten or more counts support this clonotype. V and J are TRBV20-1 and TRBJ1-1; no clear D gene. V lost 5 bases and J lost 3, with 10 bases in between. The CDR3 totals 12 residues. The germline V gene encodes CDR1 DFQATT and CDR2 SNEGSKA (reference sequence). The CDR3 is CSADDGDTEAFF. CDR3 nucleotide sequence: TGCAGTGCTGACGACGGGGACACTGAAGCTTTCTTT.

This clonotype was seen once. The chain combines TRBV4-1 with TRBJ2-7; TRBD1 agrees at 7 bases. The V gene end was trimmed by 3 bases and the J gene end by 5 bases; junction bases not matched to a gene: 7. The V gene's germline CDR1 is MGHRA and CDR2 YSYEKL. CDR3 length: 14 residues. This CDR3 is CASSQKQGSHEQYF. The CDR3 DNA sequence: TGCGCCAGCAGCCAGAAACAGGGGAGCCACGAGCAGTACTTC.

This clonotype came up many times. Here the CDR3 reads CASSFGGYEVEQYF. The CDR3 DNA reads TGTGCCAGCAGTTTTGGAGGGTACGAGGTCGAGCAGTACTTC. The J gene is TRBJ2-7, the V gene TRBV12-3 or TRBV12-4; maybe TRBD2 (6 bases). The CDR3 runs 14 residues. V lost 3 bases and J lost 6, with 15 bases in between.

V usage is TRBV18 and J usage is TRBJ2-5, with 7 bases that match TRBD2. CDR1 and CDR2 (germline): KGHSH, LQKENI. This CDR3 contains 15 residues. The junction had 4 bases not matched to a gene; V was cut back by 3 bases and J by 0 bases. The CDR3, as DNA: TGTGCCAGCTCACCCTATAGCGGGTACCAAGAGACCCAGTACTTC. This codes for CASSPYSGYQETQYF.

To note about this clonotype: The junction and the germline gene differ at one end; a read error may be behind it. CDR3 residues: CASRFKAGARKTQNF. CDR3 nucleotides: TGCGCCAGCAGATTTAAAGCGGGGGCTCGTAAGACCCAGAACTTC. The chain recombines TRBV5-1 with TRBJ2-5; TRBD2 matches at 8 bases. The germline gives CDR1 SGHRS, CDR2 YFSETQ. The CDR3 covers 15 residues.

This clonotype was detected a few times. The chain is built from TRBV29-1 and TRBJ2-1; 11 bases fit TRBD2. This CDR3 has 13 residues. V lost 3 bases and J lost 7; bases outside the gene matches: 2. Germline loops: CDR1 SQVTM, CDR2 ANQGSEA. This CDR3 reads CSVDRLAGNEQFF. For the CDR3, the DNA is TGCAGCGTTGATCGACTAGCGGGAAATGAGCAGTTCTTC.

This clonotype was counted many times. The chain combines TRBV6-5 with TRBJ2-1; 12 nucleotides match TRBD2. V trimming: 5 bases; J trimming: 6 bases; junction bases outside the gene matches: 8. Germline CDR1 is MNHEY and CDR2 is SVGAGI. The CDR3 loop spans 16 amino acids. The CDR3 region is CASSTLAGGLGNEQFF. The CDR3 DNA reads TGTGCCAGCAGTACCCTAGCGGGAGGGCTGGGCAATGAGCAGTTCTTC.

This clonotype came up many times. The chain is built from TRBV27 and TRBJ2-7; D is unresolved. The length of the CDR3 is 12 residues. The germline gives CDR1 MNHEY, CDR2 SMNVEV (reference sequence). The V and J ends lost 2 bases and 3 bases respectively, with 5 bases between them. Here the CDR3 reads CASSLTGYEQYF. For the CDR3, the DNA is TGTGCCAGCAGTTTAACGGGCTACGAGCAGTACTTC.

About this clonotype: Since a much larger clone is just one base distant, this may be a read error. The rearrangement joins TRBV7-9 to TRBJ2-5; tentatively, D is TRBD1 (6 bases). CDR3 size: 15 residues. Germline V CDR1 and CDR2: SEHNR, FQNEAQ (reference sequence). In DNA, the CDR3 is TGTGCCAGCAGCGCCCGGCGGTGGGGGCAAGAGACCCTGTACTTC. It encodes CASSARRWGQETLYF. The full variable domain, completed using reference TRBV7-9 and TRBJ2-5, is DTGVSQNPRHKITKRGQNVTFRCDPISEHNRLYWYRQTLGQGPEFLTYFQNEAQLEKSRLLSDRFSAERPKGSFSTLEIQRTEQGDSAMYLCASSARRWGQETLYFGPGTRLLVL.

This clonotype has ten or more counts. No conserved phenylalanine or tryptophan is present at the end of the CDR3, so a read error is the likely explanation. V and J are TRBV5-1 and TRBJ2-1; D might be TRBD1 (6 bases). V lost 5 bases and J lost 3, with 12 bases in between. The CDR3 consists of 14 residues. Germline V gene sequence: CDR1 SGHRS, CDR2 YFSETQ. The CDR3 DNA is TGCGCCAGCAGTAAACGGGACAACTACAATGAGCAGTTCATC. Translation: CASSKRDNYNEQFI.

A single count supports this clonotype. One base away lies a much larger clone, so this may be a sequencing read error. The chain is built from TRBV6-1 and TRBJ2-3, with 8 bases fitting TRBD2. The junction had 13 bases not matched to a gene; V was cut back by 1 base and J by 7 bases. The CDR3 has 17 residues. Germline CDR1 is MNHNS and CDR2 is SASEGT. The CDR3 sequence is CASSEVVSGSLTNTQYF. The DNA of the CDR3 is TGTGCCAGCAGTGAAGTGGTGAGCGGGAGCCTTACAAATACGCAGTATTTT.

This clonotype was counted ten times or more. V and J are TRBV9 and TRBJ2-7; 10 nucleotides align to TRBD2. The CDR3 is made up of 15 amino acids. The V and J ends lost 3 bases and 5 bases, in that order; junction bases with no gene match: 8. CDR1 and CDR2 from the germline V gene are SGDLS and YYNGEE. CDR3 bases: TGTGCCAGCAGCGCCGGACTAGCGGTAGCCAACGAGCAGTACTTC. This translates into CASSAGLAVANEQYF. The whole variable domain, filled in from reference TRBV9 and TRBJ2-7, reads DSGVTQTPKHLITATGQRVTLRCSPRSGDLSVYWYQQSLDQGLQFLIQYYNGEERAKGNILERFSAQQFPDLHSELNLSSLELGDSALYFCASSAGLAVANEQYFGPGTRLTVT.

This clonotype was counted at least ten times. This rearrangement joins TRBV12-3 or TRBV12-4 to TRBJ2-3, with 8 bases aligning to TRBD2. The V and J ends lost 3 bases and 4 bases, in that order; junction bases with no gene match: 3. This CDR3 comprises 14 residues. The CDR3 DNA follows: TGTGCCAGCAGTTTCAGCGGGAGCGCAGATACGCAGTATTTT. Protein: CASSFSGSADTQYF.

This clonotype was observed a handful of times. This chain links TRBV7-3 with TRBJ1-1; tentatively, D is TRBD1 (6 bases). The CDR3 has 14 residues. V was shortened by 5 bases and J by 5 bases, with 15 bases between the two germline ends. CDR1 and CDR2 (germline): SGHTA, FQGTGA. Here the CDR3 DNA reads TGTGCCAGCAGCCTAGGGGGGTACTGGACTGAAGCTTTCTTT. Its protein is CASSLGGYWTEAFF.

The rearrangement joins TRBV2 to TRBJ2-5; D is undetermined. Germline-derived CDR1 and CDR2 are SNHLY and FYNNEI. Trimming pared 0 bases from V and 2 bases from J, leaving 7 bases between. The length of the CDR3 is 14 residues. In nucleotides, the CDR3 is TGTGCCAGCAGTGAAGCTCCAGGACAAGAGACCCAGTACTTC. Translated: CASSEAPGQETQYF.

The chain links TRBV20-1 to TRBJ1-2; D is perhaps TRBD1 (5 bases). The CDR3 is 13 residues long. Trimming cost V 5 bases and J 6 bases, with 16 bases left between them. CDR1 and CDR2 from the germline V gene are DFQATT and SNEGSKA (reference sequence). The CDR3 sequence: CSAWDPGNHGYTF. DNA for the CDR3: TGCAGTGCTTGGGACCCGGGAAACCATGGCTACACCTTC.

V usage is TRBV7-2 and J usage is TRBJ1-1, with TRBD1 identical over 9 bases. Germline loops: CDR1 SGHTA, CDR2 FQGNSA. The CDR3 contains 14 residues. V lost 10 bases to trimming and J lost 4 bases; unmatched junction nucleotides: 10. The CDR3 is CATRTGAFATEAFF. In DNA, the CDR3 is TGTGCCACCCGGACAGGGGCATTTGCCACTGAAGCTTTCTTT.

The chain combines TRBV24-1 with TRBJ2-5, with TRBD1 matching 11 bases. The V gene's germline CDR1 is KGHDR and CDR2 SFDVKD. The CDR3 runs 17 residues. V was clipped by 4 bases and J by 2 bases; unmatched bases: 8. CDR3 nucleotides: TGTGCCACCAGTGACTCCCCTGGACAGGGGGCTCAAGAGACCCAGTACTTC. It is translated as CATSDSPGQGAQETQYF.

This clonotype was observed a few times. The chain recombines TRBV4-3 with TRBJ2-1; 7 positions match TRBD2. J gave up 2 bases and V 0 bases, and 7 bases lay outside the gene matches. Germline-derived CDR1 and CDR2 are LGHNA and YSLEER. This CDR3 region has 17 residues. The CDR3 DNA reads TGCGCCAGCAGCCAAGATTTGAGCGGGGATCCCTACAATGAGCAGTTCTTC. Translation gives CASSQDLSGDPYNEQFF.

This clonotype has just a few counts. A single base separates this from a much larger clone, so it may be a read error. The V gene is TRBV7-9, the J gene TRBJ2-1, with TRBD2 identical over 7 bases. The CDR3 is 19 residues long. Trimming cost V 5 bases and J 3 bases; bases outside gene matches: 19. Germline lookup yields CDR1 SEHNR and CDR2 FQNEAQ (reference sequence). This CDR3 reads CASSPRGGARNLSYNEQFF. In nucleotides, the CDR3 is TGTGCCAGCAGCCCACGGGGAGGGGCTCGGAACTTAAGCTACAATGAGCAGTTCTTC.

This clonotype came up many times. The chain recombines TRBV5-1 with TRBJ2-1; D assignment may be TRBD1 or TRBD2 (5 bases each). The CDR3 spans 15 residues. Germline CDR1 and CDR2: SGHRS and YFSETQ. With 5 bases removed from V and 4 bases from J, the gap between germline ends came to 16 bases. CDR3 bases: TGCGCCAGCAGTGAGGGGTATTCCTCTTACAATGAGCAGTTCTTC. Translating gives CASSEGYSSYNEQFF.

This clonotype was recorded at least ten times. The chain couples TRBV18 to TRBJ2-7; 11 nucleotides line up with TRBD2. The CDR3 has 17 amino acids. Looked up from germline, CDR1 is KGHSH and CDR2 is LQKENI. J was trimmed by 2 bases and V by 10 bases; bases with no gene match: 16. The CDR3 loop is CATLKSLVSGRAYEQYF. CDR3 DNA: TGTGCCACCCTAAAGTCCTTGGTTAGCGGGAGGGCCTACGAGCAGTACTTC.